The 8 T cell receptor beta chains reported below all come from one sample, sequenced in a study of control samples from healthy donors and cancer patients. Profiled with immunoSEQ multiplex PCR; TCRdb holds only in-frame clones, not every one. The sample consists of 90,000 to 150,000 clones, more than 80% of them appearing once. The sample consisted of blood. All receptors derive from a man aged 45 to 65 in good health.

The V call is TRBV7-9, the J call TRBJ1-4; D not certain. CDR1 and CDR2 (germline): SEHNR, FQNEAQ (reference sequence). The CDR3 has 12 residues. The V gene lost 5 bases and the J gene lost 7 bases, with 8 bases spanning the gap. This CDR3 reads CASSVEAEKLFF. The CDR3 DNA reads TGTGCCAGCAGCGTTGAGGCTGAAAAACTGTTTTTT.

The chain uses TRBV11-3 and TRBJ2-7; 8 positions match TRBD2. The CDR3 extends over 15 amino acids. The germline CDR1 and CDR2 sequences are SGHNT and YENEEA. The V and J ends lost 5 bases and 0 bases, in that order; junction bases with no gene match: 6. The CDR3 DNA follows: TGTGCCAGCAGCGAGGGGCTAGCGGGCTCCTACGAGCAGTACTTC. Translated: CASSEGLAGSYEQYF.

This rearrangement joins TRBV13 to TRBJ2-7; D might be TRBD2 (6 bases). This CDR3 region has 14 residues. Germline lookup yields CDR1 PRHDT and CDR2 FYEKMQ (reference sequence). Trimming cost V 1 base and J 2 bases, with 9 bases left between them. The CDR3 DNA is TGTGCCAGCAGCTTAGCGGGCGGGACCTACGAGCAGTACTTC. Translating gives CASSLAGGTYEQYF.

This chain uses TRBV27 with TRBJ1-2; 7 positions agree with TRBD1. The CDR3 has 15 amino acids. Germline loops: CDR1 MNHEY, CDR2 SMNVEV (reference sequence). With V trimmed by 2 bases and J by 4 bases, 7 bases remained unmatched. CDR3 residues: CASSLKFTGAYGYTF. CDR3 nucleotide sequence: TGTGCCAGCAGTTTAAAATTTACAGGGGCCTATGGCTACACCTTC.

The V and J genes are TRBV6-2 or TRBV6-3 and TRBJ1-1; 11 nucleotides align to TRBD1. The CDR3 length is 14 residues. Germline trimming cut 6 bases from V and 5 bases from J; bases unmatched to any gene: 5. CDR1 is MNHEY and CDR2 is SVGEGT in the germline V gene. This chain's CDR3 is CASSGQGARTEAFF. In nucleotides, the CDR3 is TGTGCCAGCAGCGGACAGGGGGCGAGGACTGAAGCTTTCTTT.

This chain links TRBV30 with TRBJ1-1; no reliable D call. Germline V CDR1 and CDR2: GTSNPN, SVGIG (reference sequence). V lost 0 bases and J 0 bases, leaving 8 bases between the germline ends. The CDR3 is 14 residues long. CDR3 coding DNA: TGTGCCTGGAGTGTAGAACGGCTGAACACTGAAGCTTTCTTT. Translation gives CAWSVERLNTEAFF.

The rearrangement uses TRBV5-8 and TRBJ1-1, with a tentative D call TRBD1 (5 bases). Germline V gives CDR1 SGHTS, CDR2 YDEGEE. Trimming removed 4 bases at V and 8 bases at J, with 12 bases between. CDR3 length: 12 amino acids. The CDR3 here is CASSPRPGEAFF. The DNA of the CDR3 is TGTGCCAGCAGCCCTCGGCCAGGGGAAGCTTTCTTT.

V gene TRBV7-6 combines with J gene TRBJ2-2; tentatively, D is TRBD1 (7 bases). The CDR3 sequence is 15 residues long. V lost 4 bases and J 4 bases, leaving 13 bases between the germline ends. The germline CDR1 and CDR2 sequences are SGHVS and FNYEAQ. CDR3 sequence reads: CASSWEDRITGELFF. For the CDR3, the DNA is TGTGCCAGCAGCTGGGAGGACAGGATCACCGGGGAGCTGTTTTTT.